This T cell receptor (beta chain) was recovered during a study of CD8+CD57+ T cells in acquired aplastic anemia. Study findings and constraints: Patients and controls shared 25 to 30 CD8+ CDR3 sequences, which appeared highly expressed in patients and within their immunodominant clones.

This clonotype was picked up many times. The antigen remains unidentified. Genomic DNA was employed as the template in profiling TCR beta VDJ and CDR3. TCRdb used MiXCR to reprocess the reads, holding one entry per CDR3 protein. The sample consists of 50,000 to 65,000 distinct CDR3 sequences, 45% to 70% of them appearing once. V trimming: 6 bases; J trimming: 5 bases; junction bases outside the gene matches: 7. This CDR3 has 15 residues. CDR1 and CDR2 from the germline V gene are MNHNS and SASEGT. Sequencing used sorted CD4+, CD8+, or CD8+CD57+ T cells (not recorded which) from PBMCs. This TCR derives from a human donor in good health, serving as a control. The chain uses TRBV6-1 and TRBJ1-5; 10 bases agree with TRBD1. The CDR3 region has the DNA TGTGCCAGCAGGCGGGGGGGGACAGGGGATCAGCCCCAGCATTTT. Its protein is CASRRGGTGDQPQHF.